These 11 T cell receptor beta chains share one sample of origin, sequenced in a study of cytomegalovirus exposure and HLA in healthy donors. Produced via immunoSEQ multiplex PCR; TCRdb's table is partial and in-frame only. The sample includes under 250,000 clones, approximately 82% of them seen just once. Material: PBMCs. Source of these receptors: a woman between 18 and 30 years old in good health and CMV-seronegative.

The chain combines TRBV2 with TRBJ2-5, with a tentative D call TRBD2 (6 bases). Germline assignment: CDR1 SNHLY and CDR2 FYNNEI. The CDR3 sequence is 13 residues long. V dropped 5 bases and J dropped 3 bases, with 10 bases sitting between them. CDR3 nucleotides: TGTGCCAGCAGTTTCGGGGGAGAAGAGACCCAGTACTTC. Protein product: CASSFGGEETQYF.

The chain couples TRBV6-5 to TRBJ2-2; a possible D gene is TRBD1 (5 bases). The CDR3 length is 15 residues. V lost 4 bases and J 7 bases, leaving 16 bases between the germline ends. Germline-derived CDR1 and CDR2 are MNHEY and SVGAGI. The CDR3 spells CASSLHATVFGELFF. The CDR3 nucleotides are TGTGCCAGCAGTTTACACGCGACAGTTTTCGGGGAGCTGTTTTTT.

The sample holds one count of this clone. V and J are TRBV29-1 and TRBJ2-7; TRBD1 might be the D (5 bases). Germline V CDR1 and CDR2: SQVTM, ANQGSEA. V was clipped by 7 bases and J by 2 bases, with 24 bases between them. The CDR3 is 16 residues long. The DNA for the CDR3 is TGCAGCGCTTTACTATCAAGGGGCGCTTCCCCCTACGAGCAGTACTTC. It specifies CSALLSRGASPYEQYF.

V gene TRBV5-1 combines with J gene TRBJ2-7; TRBD1 aligns across 10 bases. Per the germline V gene, CDR1 is SGHRS and CDR2 is YFSETQ. The CDR3 covers 14 residues. After removal of 6 bases from V and 7 bases from J, the junction contained 10 bases not matched to a gene. The CDR3 loop reads CASNPDRGEGEQYF. The CDR3 nucleotides read TGCGCCAGCAACCCGGACAGGGGGGAAGGAGAGCAGTACTTC.

The rearrangement links TRBV14 to TRBJ2-1; D possibly corresponds to TRBD2 (6 bases). With 4 bases removed from V and 10 bases from J, the gap between germline ends came to 14 bases. The CDR3 consists of 13 residues. Germline assignment: CDR1 SGHDN and CDR2 FVKESK. DNA of the CDR3: TGTGCCAGCAGCCTTCTCCCCGGGAGAGAGCAGTTCTTC. Protein: CASSLLPGREQFF.

The rearrangement joins TRBV4-1 to TRBJ2-3; TRBD2 matches 7 bases. The CDR3 runs 16 residues. Germline lookup yields CDR1 MGHRA and CDR2 YSYEKL. The junction had 4 bases not matched to a gene; V was cut back by 1 base and J by 0 bases. CDR3 DNA sequence: TGCGCCAGCAGCCAAGTCCCCGGGAGGAGCACAGATACGCAGTATTTT. Residues: CASSQVPGRSTDTQYF.

This chain connects TRBV2 to TRBJ2-1, with a tentative D call TRBD1 (6 bases). The CDR3 extends over 15 amino acids. Germline assignment: CDR1 SNHLY and CDR2 FYNNEI. V dropped 7 bases and J dropped 5 bases, with 18 bases sitting between them. The CDR3 nucleotides read TGTGCCAGCAAGGCCACCCCAGGGGTAGACAATGAGCAGTTCTTC. Translating gives CASKATPGVDNEQFF.

The rearrangement uses TRBV18 and TRBJ2-2; unclear D gene. CDR3 length: 16 amino acids. V gave up 3 bases and J gave up 0 bases, with 11 bases separating them. Germline V gene sequence: CDR1 KGHSH, CDR2 LQKENI. The CDR3 is CASSPWAFANTGELFF. The CDR3 DNA follows: TGTGCCAGCTCACCCTGGGCATTCGCGAACACCGGGGAGCTGTTTTTT.

The chain employs TRBV27 and TRBJ2-7; TRBD1 aligns across 7 bases. Germline V CDR1 and CDR2: MNHEY, SMNVEV (reference sequence). CDR3 length equals 13 residues. J gave up 4 bases and V 5 bases, and 5 bases lay outside the gene matches. CDR3 nucleotides: TGTGCCAGCAGTCCCTCCAGGGGGTACGAGCAGTACTTC. Its translation is CASSPSRGYEQYF.

The V call is TRBV27, the J call TRBJ2-5; D call uncertain. Trimming left V 2 bases short and J 4 bases short, with 11 bases between. The CDR3 has 14 amino acids. From germline, CDR1 is MNHEY and CDR2 SMNVEV (reference sequence). CDR3 sequence (DNA): TGTGCCAGCAGTTTAGGGCCCACAATAGAGACCCAGTACTTC. Amino acid sequence: CASSLGPTIETQYF.

The CDR3 protein is CASSGTGFGYEQYF. In DNA form, the CDR3 reads TGTGCCAGCAGTGGCACAGGGTTTGGGTACGAGCAGTACTTC. The genes are TRBV6-1 and TRBJ2-7; D is perhaps TRBD1 (6 bases). Germline V gives CDR1 MNHNS, CDR2 SASEGT. V was clipped by 4 bases and J by 4 bases, with 14 bases between them. There are 14 residues in the CDR3.